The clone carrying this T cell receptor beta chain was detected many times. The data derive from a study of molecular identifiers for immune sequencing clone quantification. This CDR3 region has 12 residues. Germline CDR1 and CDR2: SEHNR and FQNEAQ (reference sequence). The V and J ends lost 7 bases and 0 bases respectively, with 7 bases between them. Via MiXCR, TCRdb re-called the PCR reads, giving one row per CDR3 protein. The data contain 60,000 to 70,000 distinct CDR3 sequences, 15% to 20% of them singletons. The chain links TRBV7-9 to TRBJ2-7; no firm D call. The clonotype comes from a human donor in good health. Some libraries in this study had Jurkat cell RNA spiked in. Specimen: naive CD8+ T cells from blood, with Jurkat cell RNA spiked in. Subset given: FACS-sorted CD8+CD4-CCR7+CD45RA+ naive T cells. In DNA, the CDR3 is TGTGCCAGCATGAGCAACTCCTACGAGCAGTACTTC. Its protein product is CASMSNSYEQYF.